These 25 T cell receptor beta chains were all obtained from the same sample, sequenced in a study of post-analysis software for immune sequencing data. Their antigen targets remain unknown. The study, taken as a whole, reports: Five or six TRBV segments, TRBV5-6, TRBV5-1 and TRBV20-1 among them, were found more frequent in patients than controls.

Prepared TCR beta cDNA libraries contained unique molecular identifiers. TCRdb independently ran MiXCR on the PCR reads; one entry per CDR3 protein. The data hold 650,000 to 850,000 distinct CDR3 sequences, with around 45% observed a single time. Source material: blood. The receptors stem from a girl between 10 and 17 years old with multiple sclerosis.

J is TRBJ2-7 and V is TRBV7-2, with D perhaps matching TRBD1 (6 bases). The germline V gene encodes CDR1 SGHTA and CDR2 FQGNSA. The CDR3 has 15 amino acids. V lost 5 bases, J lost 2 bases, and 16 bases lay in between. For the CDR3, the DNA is TGTGCCAGCAGCCCCCCCGGGACACCGACCTACGAGCAGTACTTC. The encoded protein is CASSPPGTPTYEQYF.

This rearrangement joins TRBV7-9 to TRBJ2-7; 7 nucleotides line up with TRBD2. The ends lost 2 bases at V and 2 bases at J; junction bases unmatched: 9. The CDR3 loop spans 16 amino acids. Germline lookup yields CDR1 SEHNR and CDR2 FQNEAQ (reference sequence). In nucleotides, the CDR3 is TGTGCCAGCAGCTTACGCGGGCGGGAGAGTACCTACGAGCAGTACTTC. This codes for CASSLRGRESTYEQYF.

This CDR3 is CSASPRGGNQPQHF. The CDR3 region has the DNA TGCAGTGCTAGCCCACGCGGGGGCAATCAGCCCCAGCATTTT. This chain connects TRBV20-1 to TRBJ1-5; D ambiguous. CDR1 is DFQATT, CDR2 SNEGSKA, per germline (reference sequence). V was cut by 3 bases and J by 2 bases, with 11 bases left in between. The CDR3 totals 14 residues.

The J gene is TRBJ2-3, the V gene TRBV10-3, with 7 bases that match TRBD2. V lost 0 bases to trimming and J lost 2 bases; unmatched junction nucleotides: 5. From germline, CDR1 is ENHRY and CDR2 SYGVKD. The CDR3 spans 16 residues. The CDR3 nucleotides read TGTGCCATCAGTGAGTCGAATAGCGGGTACACAGATACGCAGTATTTT. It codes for CAISESNSGYTDTQYF.

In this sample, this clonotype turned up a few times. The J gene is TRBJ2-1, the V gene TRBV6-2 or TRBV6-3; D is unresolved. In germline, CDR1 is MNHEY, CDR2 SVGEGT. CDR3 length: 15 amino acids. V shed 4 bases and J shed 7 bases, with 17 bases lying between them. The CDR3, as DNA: TGTGCCAGCAGTTTCCCCCGGATCACACCTAATGAGCAGTTCTTC. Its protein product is CASSFPRITPNEQFF.

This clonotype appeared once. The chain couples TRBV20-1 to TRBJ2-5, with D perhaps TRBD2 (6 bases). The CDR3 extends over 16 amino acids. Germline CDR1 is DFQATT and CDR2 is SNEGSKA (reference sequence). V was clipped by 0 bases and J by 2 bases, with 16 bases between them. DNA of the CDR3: TGCAGTGCTAGAGAGGACTATTCCCTTAAACAAGAGACCCAGTACTTC. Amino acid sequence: CSAREDYSLKQETQYF.

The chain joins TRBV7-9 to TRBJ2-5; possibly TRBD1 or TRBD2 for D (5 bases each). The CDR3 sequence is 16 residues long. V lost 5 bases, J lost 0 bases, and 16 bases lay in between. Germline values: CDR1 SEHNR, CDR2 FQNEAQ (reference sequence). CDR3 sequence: CASSPRGWDHQETQYF. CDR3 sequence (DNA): TGTGCCAGCAGCCCCCGGGGTTGGGACCACCAAGAGACCCAGTACTTC.

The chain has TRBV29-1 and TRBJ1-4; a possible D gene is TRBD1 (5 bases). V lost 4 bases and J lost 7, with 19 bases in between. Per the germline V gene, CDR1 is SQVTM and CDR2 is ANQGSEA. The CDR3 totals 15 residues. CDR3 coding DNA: TGCAGCGTTGGGGGTCGGGGGGGATCCGGTGAAAAACTGTTTTTT. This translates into CSVGGRGGSGEKLFF.

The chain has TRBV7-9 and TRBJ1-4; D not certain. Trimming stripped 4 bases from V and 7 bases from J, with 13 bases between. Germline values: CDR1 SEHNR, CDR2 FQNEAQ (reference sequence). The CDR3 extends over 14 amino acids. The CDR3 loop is CASSSGLSGEKLFF. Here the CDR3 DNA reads TGTGCCAGCAGCTCGGGTCTTAGTGGTGAAAAACTGTTTTTT.

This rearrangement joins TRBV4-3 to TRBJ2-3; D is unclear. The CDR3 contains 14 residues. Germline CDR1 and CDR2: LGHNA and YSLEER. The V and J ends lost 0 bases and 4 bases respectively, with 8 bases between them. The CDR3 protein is CASSQDRLADTQYF. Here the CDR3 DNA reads TGCGCCAGCAGCCAAGATCGTCTAGCAGATACGCAGTATTTT.

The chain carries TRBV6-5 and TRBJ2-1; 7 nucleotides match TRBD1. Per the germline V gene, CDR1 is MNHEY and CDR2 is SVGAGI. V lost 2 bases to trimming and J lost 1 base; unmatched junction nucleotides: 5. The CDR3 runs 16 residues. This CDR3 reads CASSYEGTASYNEQFF. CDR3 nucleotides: TGTGCCAGCAGTTACGAAGGGACAGCGTCCTACAATGAGCAGTTCTTC.

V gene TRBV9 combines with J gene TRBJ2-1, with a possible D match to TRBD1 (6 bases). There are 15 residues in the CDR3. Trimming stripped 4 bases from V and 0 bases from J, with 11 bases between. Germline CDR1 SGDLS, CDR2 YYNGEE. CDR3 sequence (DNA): TGTGCCAGCAGCAACCCACAGGGCTCCTACAATGAGCAGTTCTTC. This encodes CASSNPQGSYNEQFF.

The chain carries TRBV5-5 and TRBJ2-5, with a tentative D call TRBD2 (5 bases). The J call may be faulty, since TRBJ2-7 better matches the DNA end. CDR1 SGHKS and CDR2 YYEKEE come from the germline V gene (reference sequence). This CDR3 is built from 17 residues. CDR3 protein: CASSLAYLTRLDYEQYF. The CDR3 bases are TGTGCCAGCAGCTTGGCGTACCTCACTAGACTCGACTACGAGCAGTACTTC.

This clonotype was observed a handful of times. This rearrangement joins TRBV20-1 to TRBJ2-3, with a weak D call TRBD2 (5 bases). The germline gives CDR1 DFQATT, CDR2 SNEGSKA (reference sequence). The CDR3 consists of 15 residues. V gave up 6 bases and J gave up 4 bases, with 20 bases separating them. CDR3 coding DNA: TGCAGTGCCGCGGTTGGCGGAATGAGGGCAGATACGCAGTATTTT. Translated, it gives CSAAVGGMRADTQYF.

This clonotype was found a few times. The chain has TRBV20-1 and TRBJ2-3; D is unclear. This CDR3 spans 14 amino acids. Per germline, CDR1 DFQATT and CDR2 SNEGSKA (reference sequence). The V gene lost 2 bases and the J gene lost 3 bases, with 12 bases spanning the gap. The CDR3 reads CSARSRRLTDTQYF. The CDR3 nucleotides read TGCAGTGCTAGATCCAGGCGGCTGACAGATACGCAGTATTTT.

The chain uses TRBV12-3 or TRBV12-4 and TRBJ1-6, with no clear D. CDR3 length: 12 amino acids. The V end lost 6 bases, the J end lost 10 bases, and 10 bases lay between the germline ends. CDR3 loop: CASRAEGSPLHF. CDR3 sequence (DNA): TGTGCCAGCAGGGCCGAAGGCTCACCCCTCCACTTT.

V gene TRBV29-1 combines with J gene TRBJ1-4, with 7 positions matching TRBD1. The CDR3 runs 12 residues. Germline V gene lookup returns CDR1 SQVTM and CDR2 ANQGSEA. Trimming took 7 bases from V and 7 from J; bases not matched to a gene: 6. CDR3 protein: CSAGGAGEKLFF. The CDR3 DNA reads TGCAGCGCAGGGGGAGCGGGTGAAAAACTGTTTTTT.

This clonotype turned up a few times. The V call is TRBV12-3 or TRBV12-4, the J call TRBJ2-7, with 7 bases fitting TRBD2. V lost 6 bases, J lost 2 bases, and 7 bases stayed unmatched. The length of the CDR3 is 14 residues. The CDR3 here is CASSLSGDPYEQYF. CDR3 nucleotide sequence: TGTGCCAGCAGCCTGAGCGGGGACCCCTACGAGCAGTACTTC.

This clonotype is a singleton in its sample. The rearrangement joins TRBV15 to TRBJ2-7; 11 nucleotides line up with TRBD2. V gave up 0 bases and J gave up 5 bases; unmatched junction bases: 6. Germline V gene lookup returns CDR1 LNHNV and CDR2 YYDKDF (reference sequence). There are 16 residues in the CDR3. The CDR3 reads CATSRDHSGRGHEQYF. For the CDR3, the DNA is TGTGCCACCAGCAGAGATCATAGCGGGAGGGGACACGAGCAGTACTTC.

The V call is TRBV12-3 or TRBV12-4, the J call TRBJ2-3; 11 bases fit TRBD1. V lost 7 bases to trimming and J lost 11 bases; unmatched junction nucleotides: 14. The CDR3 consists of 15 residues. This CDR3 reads CASIVPGQGDNEQYF. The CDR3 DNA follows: TGTGCCAGCATCGTTCCGGGACAGGGGGACAATGAGCAGTATTTT.

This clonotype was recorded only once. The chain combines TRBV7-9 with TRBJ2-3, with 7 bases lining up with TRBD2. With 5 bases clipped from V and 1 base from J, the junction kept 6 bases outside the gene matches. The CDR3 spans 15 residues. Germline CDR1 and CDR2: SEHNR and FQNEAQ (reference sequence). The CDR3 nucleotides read TGTGCCAGCAGCCGATATACTAGCGGCACAGATACGCAGTATTTT. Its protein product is CASSRYTSGTDTQYF.

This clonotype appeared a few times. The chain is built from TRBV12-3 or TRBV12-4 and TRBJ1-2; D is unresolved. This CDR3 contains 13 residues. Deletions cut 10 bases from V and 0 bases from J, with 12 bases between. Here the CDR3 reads CAIPRRANYGYTF. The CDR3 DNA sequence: TGTGCCATCCCGCGCCGAGCTAACTATGGCTACACCTTC.

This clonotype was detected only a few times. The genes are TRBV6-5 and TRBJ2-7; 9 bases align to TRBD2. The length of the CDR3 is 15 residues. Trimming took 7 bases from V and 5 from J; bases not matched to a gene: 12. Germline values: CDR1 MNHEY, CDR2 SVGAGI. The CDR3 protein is CASTLRASGTHEQYF. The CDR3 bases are TGTGCCAGCACCTTACGCGCTAGCGGGACCCACGAGCAGTACTTC.

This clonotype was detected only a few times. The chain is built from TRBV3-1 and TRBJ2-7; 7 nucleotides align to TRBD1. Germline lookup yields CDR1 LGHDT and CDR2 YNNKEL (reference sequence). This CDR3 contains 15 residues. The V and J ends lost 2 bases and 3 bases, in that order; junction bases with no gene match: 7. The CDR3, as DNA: TGTGCCAGCAGCCAAACAGGGGAAATGAACTACGAGCAGTACTTC. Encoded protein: CASSQTGEMNYEQYF.

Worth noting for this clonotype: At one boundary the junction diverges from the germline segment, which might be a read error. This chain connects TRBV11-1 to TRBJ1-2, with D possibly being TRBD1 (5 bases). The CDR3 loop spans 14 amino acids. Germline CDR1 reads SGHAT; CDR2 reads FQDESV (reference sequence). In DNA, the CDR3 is TGTGCCAGCAGCACGGGACGGACTAACTATGGCTTCACCTTC. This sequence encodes CASSTGRTNYGFTF.